This is a list of T cell receptor beta chains from one sample in a study of shared clonotypes between healthy human individuals. TCRdb's table, derived via immunoSEQ multiplex PCR, lists solely in-frame clones and lacks some. The sample includes millions of clones, just over 90% of them seen just once. The sequenced sample consisted of naive CD4+ T cells from PBMCs. The receptor source for this set is a man aged 18 to 29 in good health. Some clones in this sample may be carry-over from other donors' samples. Each CDR3 is given with its conserved first and last residue. The order of the fields is CDR3 protein, CDR3 DNA, V gene, D gene, clone size, J gene. The D gene is left open where the match is weak. The listing skips clone size in some rows; elsewhere it reads once, few, many or a size class.

cdr3_aa: CASSLGALFYNEQFF
cdr3_nt: TGTGCCAGCAGTTTAGGGGCCCTTTTCTACAATGAGCAGTTCTTC
v_call: TRBV28
d_call: NA
clone_size: once
j_call: TRBJ2-1

cdr3_aa: CASSPRSPASTSSGNTIYF
cdr3_nt: TGTGCCAGCTCACCACGGAGTCCCGCGTCGACGAGCTCTGGAAACACCATATATTTT
v_call: TRBV18
d_call: NA
clone_size: NA
j_call: TRBJ1-3

cdr3_aa: CASSLGGRSSYEQYF
cdr3_nt: TGTGCCAGCAGCTTAGGCGGGCGGAGCTCCTACGAGCAGTACTTC
v_call: TRBV5-6
d_call: NA
clone_size: NA
j_call: TRBJ2-7

cdr3_aa: CASSISGTGNADGYTF
cdr3_nt: TGCGCCAGCAGCATCTCCGGGACAGGGAATGCAGACGGCTACACCTTC
v_call: TRBV5-1
d_call: TRBD1
clone_size: few
j_call: TRBJ1-2

cdr3_aa: CASSPRENTGELFF
cdr3_nt: TGTGCCAGCAGCCCCCGAGAGAACACCGGGGAGCTGTTTTTT
v_call: TRBV9
d_call: NA
clone_size: NA
j_call: TRBJ2-2

cdr3_aa: CASSPTSGSHNEQFF
cdr3_nt: TGTGCCAGCAGCCCGACTAGCGGGAGCCACAATGAGCAGTTCTTC
v_call: TRBV9
d_call: TRBD2
clone_size: NA
j_call: TRBJ2-1

cdr3_aa: CASSSPGTSRLDEQFF
cdr3_nt: TGTGCCAGCAGTTCGCCCGGGACTAGTCGTCTCGATGAGCAGTTCTTC
v_call: TRBV28
d_call: TRBD2
clone_size: NA
j_call: TRBJ2-1

cdr3_aa: CASSFIVGAGGAYEQYF
cdr3_nt: TGTGCCAGCAGCTTTATCGTCGGGGCAGGGGGTGCCTACGAGCAGTACTTC
v_call: TRBV5-5
d_call: TRBD1
clone_size: NA
j_call: TRBJ2-7

cdr3_aa: CASVDTFNYGYTF
cdr3_nt: TGTGCCAGCGTGGACACCTTTAACTATGGCTACACCTTC
v_call: TRBV2
d_call: NA
clone_size: NA
j_call: TRBJ1-2

cdr3_aa: CASSPYSYEQYF
cdr3_nt: TGTGCCAGCAGTCCATACTCCTACGAGCAGTACTTC
v_call: TRBV28
d_call: NA
clone_size: NA
j_call: TRBJ2-7

cdr3_aa: CASSLGLAGGADTQYF
cdr3_nt: TGTGCCAGCAGCTTAGGGCTAGCGGGAGGGGCAGATACGCAGTATTTT
v_call: TRBV7-3
d_call: TRBD2
clone_size: NA
j_call: TRBJ2-3

cdr3_aa: CASSPTGYEQYF
cdr3_nt: TGTGCCAGCAGCCCCACGGGGTACGAGCAGTACTTC
v_call: TRBV11-2
d_call: NA
clone_size: once
j_call: TRBJ2-7

cdr3_aa: CSLKGVPADTQYF
cdr3_nt: TGCAGTCTAAAAGGGGTTCCAGCGGATACGCAGTATTTT
v_call: TRBV29-1
d_call: NA
clone_size: NA
j_call: TRBJ2-3

cdr3_aa: CASSLEIHTDTQYF
cdr3_nt: TGCGCCAGCAGCTTGGAAATTCACACAGATACGCAGTATTTT
v_call: TRBV5-1
d_call: NA
clone_size: NA
j_call: TRBJ2-3

cdr3_aa: CASSLLDPNTGELFF
cdr3_nt: TGTGCCAGCAGTTTATTAGACCCGAACACCGGGGAGCTGTTTTTT
v_call: TRBV28
d_call: NA
clone_size: NA
j_call: TRBJ2-2

cdr3_aa: CATTSGRAADTQYF
cdr3_nt: TGTGCCACGACTAGCGGGAGAGCGGCAGATACGCAGTATTTT
v_call: TRBV2
d_call: TRBD2
clone_size: NA
j_call: TRBJ2-3

cdr3_aa: CASSSVGTYNEQFF
cdr3_nt: TGTGCCAGCAGCTCCGTCGGGACCTACAATGAGCAGTTCTTC
v_call: TRBV7-2
d_call: NA
clone_size: NA
j_call: TRBJ2-1

cdr3_aa: CASSPGTSNTEAFF
cdr3_nt: TGTGCCAGCTCACCTGGGACATCTAACACTGAAGCTTTCTTT
v_call: TRBV18
d_call: NA
clone_size: NA
j_call: TRBJ1-1

cdr3_aa: CASSPRGATTYEQYF
cdr3_nt: TGTGCCAGCTCACCACGGGGGGCTACCACCTACGAGCAGTACTTC
v_call: TRBV18
d_call: NA
clone_size: NA
j_call: TRBJ2-7

cdr3_aa: CASTTPWGSGRAGTGELFF
cdr3_nt: TGTGCCAGTACTACCCCCTGGGGTTCGGGGAGGGCCGGTACCGGGGAGCTGTTTTTT
v_call: TRBV19
d_call: TRBD2
clone_size: once
j_call: TRBJ2-2

cdr3_aa: CATSGGQGFSYEQYF
cdr3_nt: TGTGCCACCAGCGGAGGACAGGGGTTCTCCTACGAGCAGTACTTC
v_call: TRBV15
d_call: TRBD1
clone_size: NA
j_call: TRBJ2-7

cdr3_aa: CTLSGEGHEQYF
cdr3_nt: TGCACCCTTTCGGGGGAGGGGCACGAGCAGTACTTC
v_call: TRBV29-1
d_call: TRBD2
clone_size: NA
j_call: TRBJ2-7

cdr3_aa: CASSSAGIVEQYF
cdr3_nt: TGTGCCAGCAGTTCAGCAGGGATAGTCGAGCAGTACTTC
v_call: TRBV28
d_call: NA
clone_size: once
j_call: TRBJ2-7

cdr3_aa: CSVDTGPNSPLHF
cdr3_nt: TGCAGCGTTGATACAGGCCCTAATTCACCCCTCCACTTT
v_call: TRBV29-1
d_call: NA
clone_size: NA
j_call: TRBJ1-6

cdr3_aa: CASSRGPLVEKLFF
cdr3_nt: TGTGCCAGCAGTCGAGGGCCGCTAGTCGAAAAACTGTTTTTT
v_call: TRBV6-1
d_call: NA
clone_size: NA
j_call: TRBJ1-4